A single sample gave rise to the 3 T cell receptor beta chains below, sequenced in a study of human T cells and chemical hapten exposure (dated by TCRdb to the early 2020s). The sample's time point label, decoded: pre-sensitization, week 0. Read against the paper, the sample's treatment or condition label means: therapeutic diphenylcyclopropenone sensitization with weekly scalp DPC. Total RNA was extracted from unfractionated whole blood collected in Tempus Blood RNA tubes. Preparation of the library involved RACE. Sequenced on a NextSeq 500. TCRdb's own reprocessing of the public reads used fastp at Q25 and MiXCR and kept productive beta chains. Entries are consolidated by CDR3 protein sequence, retaining the most common genes and DNA. Counted in this sample were approximately 32,000 distinct CDR3 sequences; 12% of them appeared once. The ten largest clones represent roughly 2% of the sample. Sample: whole blood, taken in connection with sensitization to the hapten diphenylcyclopropenone (DPC). All receptors come from a middle-aged woman with alopecia areata. Some clones in this sample may be carry-over from other donors' samples.

This clonotype has a handful of counts. The V and J genes are TRBV2 and TRBJ2-3; tentatively, D is TRBD1 (5 bases). CDR3 length: 14 amino acids. The ends were cut back, 4 bases at V and 6 bases at J, with 14 bases in the middle. The germline V gene encodes CDR1 SNHLY and CDR2 FYNNEI. CDR3 sequence reads: CASSVIYGADTQYF. The DNA for the CDR3 is TGTGCCAGCAGTGTTATTTATGGGGCCGATACGCAGTATTTT.

This clonotype was recorded a few times. The chain employs TRBV29-1 and TRBJ1-5; a weak D match, TRBD1 (6 bases). This CDR3 has 13 residues. V gave up 6 bases and J gave up 2 bases, with 11 bases separating them. The germline gives CDR1 SQVTM, CDR2 ANQGSEA. CDR3 nucleotides: TGCAGCGTCCGGGGGCCGGGCAATCAGCCCCAGCATTTT. It specifies CSVRGPGNQPQHF.

This clonotype occurred a few times. The V gene is TRBV29-1, the J gene TRBJ1-6; 7 bases align to TRBD1. Germline loops: CDR1 SQVTM, CDR2 ANQGSEA. The CDR3 covers 13 residues. V lost 6 bases, J lost 3 bases, and 2 bases stayed unmatched. The CDR3 coding sequence is TGCAGCGTAGGGACAGACTATAATTCACCCCTCCACTTT. Its protein is CSVGTDYNSPLHF.